These 11 T cell receptor beta chains were sequenced from one sample in a study of cytomegalovirus exposure and HLA in healthy donors. The PCR was carried out with 60 Vbeta primers and 13 Jbeta primers. This table comes from immunoSEQ multiplex PCR, and its TCRdb copy is limited to in-frame clones, with some not included. The sample has approximately 140,000 clones; about four fifths are singletons. The sample comprised PBMCs. The receptor set was obtained from a man between 50 and 59 years old in good health and CMV-seropositive.

This clone was seen a few times. The rearrangement joins TRBV21-1 to TRBJ2-5; the table names TRBD2, a call not compared with the DNA. TRBV21-1 is shown as a pseudogene. The CDR3 is 21 amino acids. CDR3 nucleotides: TGTGCCAGCAGCCTAAAGGCCTTCTCCTGGCGGACTCCCGACCTTGCGAAGACCCAGTACTTC. Translation: CASSLKAFSWRTPDLAKTQYF.

V is TRBV7-9 and J is TRBJ2-5, with TRBD2 matching over 7 bases. Germline V gives CDR1 SEHNR, CDR2 FQNEAQ (reference sequence). J lost 5 bases, V lost 0 bases, and 3 bases had no gene match. The CDR3 runs to 14 residues. Here the CDR3 DNA reads TGTGCCAGCAGCTTAGCGAGTAGCGGGGAGACCCAGTACTTC. It encodes CASSLASSGETQYF.

This rearrangement joins TRBV6-4 to TRBJ2-7, with D possibly TRBD2 on 6 matching bases. V lost 4 bases, J lost 3 bases, and 13 bases lay in between. This CDR3 has 14 residues. Germline lookup yields CDR1 MRHNA and CDR2 SNTAGT. CDR3 loop: CASSGEEGFYEQYF. The DNA for the CDR3 is TGTGCCAGCAGTGGTGAGGAGGGGTTCTACGAGCAGTACTTC.

In this sample, this clone turned up a few times. This chain connects TRBV13 to TRBJ2-7, with 7 bases identical to TRBD1. CDR3 length: 14 residues. Looked up from germline, CDR1 is PRHDT and CDR2 is FYEKMQ (reference sequence). V lost 3 bases, J lost 2 bases, and 4 bases stayed unmatched. CDR3 sequence reads: CASSFRGTPYEQYF. CDR3 nucleotides: TGTGCCAGCAGCTTCAGGGGGACCCCCTACGAGCAGTACTTC.

V is TRBV29-1 and J is TRBJ2-1; 8 positions agree with TRBD1. With 6 bases clipped from V and 4 bases from J, the junction kept 14 bases outside the gene matches. Germline CDR1 reads SQVTM; CDR2 reads ANQGSEA. This CDR3 is built from 16 residues. Written as DNA, the CDR3 is TGCAGCGTGACTTCGACAGGGGCAAGTGGTTACAATGAGCAGTTCTTC. This codes for CSVTSTGASGYNEQFF.

The chain recombines TRBV28 with TRBJ1-6, with TRBD1 as a possible D gene (6 bases). Germline V gene sequence: CDR1 MDHEN, CDR2 SYDVKM. V gave up 4 bases and J gave up 4 bases, with 11 bases separating them. CDR3 length: 15 residues. CDR3 in DNA: TGTGCCAGCAGTTCCTTACAGGGTTATAATTCACCCCTCCACTTT. It specifies CASSSLQGYNSPLHF.

This clone was counted only a few times. The chain joins TRBV28 to TRBJ2-7; 8 bases are a match to TRBD1. Germline V gene sequence: CDR1 MDHEN, CDR2 SYDVKM. V lost 9 bases and J lost 7; bases outside the gene matches: 17. The CDR3 runs to 15 residues. The CDR3 reads CASVHSQGATGEQYF. DNA for the CDR3: TGTGCCAGTGTACATTCCCAGGGGGCAACGGGAGAGCAGTACTTC.

The rearrangement joins TRBV13 to TRBJ2-7, with 13 bases aligning to TRBD2. Germline V gene data show CDR1 as PRHDT and CDR2 as FYEKMQ (reference sequence). The CDR3 sequence is 16 residues long. Unmatched junction bases numbered 7, after V lost 5 bases and J lost 3 bases. The chain's CDR3 is CASSPRGLAGSYEQYF. The DNA of the CDR3 is TGTGCCAGCAGCCCCCGGGGACTAGCGGGAAGCTACGAGCAGTACTTC.

This clone was observed at least ten times. The chain is built from TRBV19 and TRBJ2-7; no clear D. Germline V gene data show CDR1 as LNHDA and CDR2 as SQIVND (reference sequence). Deletions cut 10 bases from V and 3 bases from J, with 16 bases between. The CDR3 is 13 amino acids. CDR3 nucleotide sequence: TGTGCCACCAACCGGCAGCCAGGCTACGAGCAGTACTTC. This gives the protein CATNRQPGYEQYF.

The J gene is TRBJ2-2, the V gene TRBV6-4; 7 bases map to TRBD2. The ends lost 4 bases at V and 6 bases at J; junction bases unmatched: 2. The CDR3 extends over 13 amino acids. Germline V gene data show CDR1 as MRHNA and CDR2 as SNTAGT. The CDR3 spells CASSAAGAGELFF. In nucleotides, the CDR3 is TGTGCCAGCAGTGCCGCGGGAGCCGGGGAGCTGTTTTTT.

The chain combines TRBV28 with TRBJ1-2; 10 bases map to TRBD1. The CDR3 totals 13 residues. The V gene end was trimmed by 4 bases and the J gene end by 7 bases; junction bases not matched to a gene: 3. In germline, CDR1 is MDHEN, CDR2 SYDVKM. The CDR3 here is CASSSGTGVGYTF. DNA for the CDR3: TGTGCCAGCAGTTCCGGGACAGGGGTTGGCTACACCTTC.